This entry features one T cell receptor (beta chain) sequence. The data derive from a study of blood T cell repertoires in COVID-19. Trimming took 0 bases from V and 6 from J; bases not matched to a gene: 5. The CDR3 length is 16 residues. The germline V gene encodes CDR1 SGHTA and CDR2 FQGNSA. Libraries were prepared by immunoSEQ multiplex PCR; TCRdb keeps only in-frame clonotypes and omits some of them. The data contain 99,000 or so clones, 85% to 90% of them singletons. The gene calls are TRBV7-2 and TRBJ1-6; 7 positions match TRBD1. This clonotype originated in a man between 50 and 59 years old with COVID-19, enrolled during active disease. Source material: peripheral blood. This CDR3 is CASSLAVRQGNSPLHF. CDR3 bases: TGTGCCAGCAGCTTAGCGGTGAGACAGGGTAATTCACCCCTCCACTTT.